Listed here are 2 T cell receptor beta chains from one sample, sequenced in a study of T cells in women clearing cervical HPV infection. TCRdb's copy holds only in-frame clones and misses some; the assay was immunoSEQ multiplex PCR. The sample has over 30,000 clones. Sequenced: blood buffy coat. All receptors come from a woman aged 18 to 75 with a cervical HPV16 infection that either progressed to CIN3+ or cleared (not recorded which).

Points on this clone: A junction boundary mismatches the germline segment, possibly from a read error. The CDR3 end falls 3 residues outside the read, so it is completed with the germline J gene. The same CDR3 arises from other DNA sequences in this sample as well. V and J are TRBV18 and TRBJ1-3, with D tentatively TRBD1 (5 bases). Germline CDR1 and CDR2: KGHSH and LQKENI. The CDR3 runs to 16 residues. CDR3 loop: CASSPSTPGGGNTIYF. Partial CDR3 DNA: TGTGCCAGCTCGCCATCGACCCCCGGGGGGGGAAACACA.

As for this clone: The CDR3 extends 3 residues past the end of the read, so its final part is completed from the germline J gene. This chain links TRBV5-1 with TRBJ1-1; D is ambiguous. In germline, CDR1 is SGHRS, CDR2 YFSETQ. The CDR3 is 17 residues long. V was clipped by 0 bases and J by 2 bases, with 17 bases between them. CDR3 sequence: CASSLVLGLYINTEAFF. Incomplete CDR3 DNA: TGCGCCAGCAGCTTGGTGCTGGGCCTTTACATCAACACTGAA.